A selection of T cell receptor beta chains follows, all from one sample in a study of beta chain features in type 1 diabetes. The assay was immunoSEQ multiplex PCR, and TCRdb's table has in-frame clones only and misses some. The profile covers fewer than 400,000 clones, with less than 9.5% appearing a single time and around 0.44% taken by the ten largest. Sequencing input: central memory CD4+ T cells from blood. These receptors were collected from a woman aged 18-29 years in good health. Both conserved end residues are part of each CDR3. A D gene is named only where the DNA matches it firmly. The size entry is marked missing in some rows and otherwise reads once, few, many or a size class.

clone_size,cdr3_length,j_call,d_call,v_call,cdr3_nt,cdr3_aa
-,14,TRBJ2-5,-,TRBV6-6,TGTGCCAGCAGTTACAGGGGATTCCAAGAGACCCAGTACTTC,CASSYRGFQETQYF
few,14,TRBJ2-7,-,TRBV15,TGTGCCACCAGCAGAAATTTGGGGGCCTACGAGCAGTACTTC,CATSRNLGAYEQYF
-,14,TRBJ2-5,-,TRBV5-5,TGTGCCAGCAGCTTGTGGGTTAAGGATGAGACCCAGTACTTC,CASSLWVKDETQYF
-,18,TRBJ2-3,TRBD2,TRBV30,TGTGCCTGGAGTACCCATCGGGTACTAGCGGGCCGCACAGATACGCAGTATTTT,CAWSTHRVLAGRTDTQYF
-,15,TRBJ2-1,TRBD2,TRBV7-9,TGTGCCAGCAGCAATACTAGCGGGAGCGTCAATGAGCAGTTCTTC,CASSNTSGSVNEQFF
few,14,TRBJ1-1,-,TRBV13,TGTGCCAGCAGCTTATGGACAGCAAACACTGAAGCTTTCTTT,CASSLWTANTEAFF
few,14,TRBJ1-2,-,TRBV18,TGTGCCAGCTCACCGATTGCAGGGGAAGTGGGCTACACCTTC,CASSPIAGEVGYTF
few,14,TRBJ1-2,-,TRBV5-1,TGCGCCAGCAGCTTCGAGATTCGGGGAAACGGCTACACCTTC,CASSFEIRGNGYTF
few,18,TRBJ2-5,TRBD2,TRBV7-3,TGTGCCAGCAGCTTAGGTGGGACTAGCGGGAGTCTCGGAGAGACCCAGTACTTC,CASSLGGTSGSLGETQYF
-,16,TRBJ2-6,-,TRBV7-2,TGTGCCAGCAGCCAACGTTGGGGTGTTGGGGCCAACGTCCTGACTTTC,CASSQRWGVGANVLTF
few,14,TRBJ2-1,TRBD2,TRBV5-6,TGTGCCAGCAGCTATGGACTAGTTATCCATGAGCAGTTCTTC,CASSYGLVIHEQFF
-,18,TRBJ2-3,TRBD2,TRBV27,TGTGCCAGCGCCCTTCCGCCTTCTAGCGGGAGGTTAGCAGATACGCAGTATTTT,CASALPPSSGRLADTQYF
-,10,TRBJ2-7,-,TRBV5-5,TGCGCCAGCAGCCAAGACGAGCAGTACTTC,CASSQDEQYF
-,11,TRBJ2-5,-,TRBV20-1,TGCAGTGCCAGGAGCCTTGAGACCCAGTACTTC,CSARSLETQYF
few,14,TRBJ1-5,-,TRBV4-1,TGCGCCAGCAGCCAAACCCGGGATCCTCAGCCCCAGCATTTT,CASSQTRDPQPQHF
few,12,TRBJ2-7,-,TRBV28,TGTGCCAGCAGTTTACCAAACCACGAGCAGTACTTC,CASSLPNHEQYF
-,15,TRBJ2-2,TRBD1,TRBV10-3,TGTGCCATCAGTGAGGCAGGGGGAAACACCGGGGAGCTGTTTTTT,CAISEAGGNTGELFF
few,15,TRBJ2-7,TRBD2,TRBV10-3,TGTGCCATCAGTGAGTCGGCGGGAGGGCCGGTCGAGCAGTACTTC,CAISESAGGPVEQYF
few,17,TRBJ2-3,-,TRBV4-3,TGCGCCAGCAGCCGAAAGCCCGCTAGCACTAGCACAGATACGCAGTATTTT,CASSRKPASTSTDTQYF
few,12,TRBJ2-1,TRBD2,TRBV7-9,TGTGCCAGCAGCTCCCCTAGCGGGAGTCAGTTCTTC,CASSSPSGSQFF
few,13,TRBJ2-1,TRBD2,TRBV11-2,TGTGCCAGCAGCGGACTAGCGGGAGGGGTTAGGGTCTTC,CASSGLAGGVRVF
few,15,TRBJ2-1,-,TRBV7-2,TGTGCCAGCAGTTCGGACTGGACCGCCTACAATGAGCAGTTCTTC,CASSSDWTAYNEQFF
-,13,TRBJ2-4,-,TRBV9,TGTGCCAGCAGCGTCACAGGGTGGGACATTCAGTACTTC,CASSVTGWDIQYF
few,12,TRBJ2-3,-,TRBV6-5,TGTGCCAGCAGTGAAGTGGGGAATACGCAGTATTTT,CASSEVGNTQYF
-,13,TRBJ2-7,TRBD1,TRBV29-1,TGCAGCGCAAGGGGACAGGATCTAAAGGAGCAGTACTTC,CSARGQDLKEQYF
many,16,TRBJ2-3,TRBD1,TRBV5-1,TGCGCCAGCAGCTGGGACAGGGGTGGAGGCACAGATACGCAGTATTTT,CASSWDRGGGTDTQYF
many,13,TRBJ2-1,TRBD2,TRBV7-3,TGTGCCAGCAGCCTGACCGCCCCGGGACTACAGTTCTTC,CASSLTAPGLQFF
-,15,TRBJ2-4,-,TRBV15,TGTGCCACCAGCAGAGAGGGGCAGTGGGAAAACATTCAGTACTTC,CATSREGQWENIQYF
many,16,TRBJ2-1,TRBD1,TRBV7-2,TGTGCCAGCAGCCCCCGACAGGGGGGCTCCTACAATGAGCAGTTCTTC,CASSPRQGGSYNEQFF
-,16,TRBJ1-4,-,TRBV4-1,TGCGCCAGCAGCCAAGTCCCGACAGCAACTAATGAAAAACTGTTTTTT,CASSQVPTATNEKLFF
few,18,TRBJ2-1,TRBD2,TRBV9,TGTGCCAGCAGTGAGGGGCCAAATAGCGGGACGTCCTACAATGAGCAGTTCTTC,CASSEGPNSGTSYNEQFF
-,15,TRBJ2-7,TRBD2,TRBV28,TGTGCCAGCAGTTTTCGGGGAGCGGGAGGTCACGAGCAGTACTTC,CASSFRGAGGHEQYF
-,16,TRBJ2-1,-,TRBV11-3,TGTGCCAGCAGCCACCAGGGGAGCACAGGGTACAATGAGCAGTTCTTC,CASSHQGSTGYNEQFF
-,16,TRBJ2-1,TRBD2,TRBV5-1,TGCGCCAGCAGCTTGGGACTAGCCGGCTCCTACAATGAGCAGTTCTTC,CASSLGLAGSYNEQFF
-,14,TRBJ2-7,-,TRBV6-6,TGTGCCAGCAGTTACTCGACAGGTACCTACGAGCAGTACTTC,CASSYSTGTYEQYF
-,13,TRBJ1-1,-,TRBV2,TGTGCCAGCAGTTTCCGGGACAACACTGAAGCTTTCTTT,CASSFRDNTEAFF
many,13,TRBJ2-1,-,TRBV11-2,TGTGCCAGCAGCTTAGAGTCCGGGGGTGAGCAGTTCTTC,CASSLESGGEQFF
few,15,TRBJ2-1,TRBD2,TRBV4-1,TGCGCCAGCAGCCCTAGCGGGATATTGTTCGGGGAGCAGTTCTTC,CASSPSGILFGEQFF
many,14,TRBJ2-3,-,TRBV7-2,TGTGCCAGCAGCTTAGAACCAGCAGCAGATACGCAGTATTTT,CASSLEPAADTQYF
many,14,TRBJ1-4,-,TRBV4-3,TGCGCCAGCAGCCAAGAGCGATCTCGGGAAAAACTGTTTTTT,CASSQERSREKLFF
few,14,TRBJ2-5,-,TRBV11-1,TGTGCCAGCAGCCCCGGGACCCTACAAGAGACCCAGTACTTC,CASSPGTLQETQYF
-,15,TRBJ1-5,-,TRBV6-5,TGTGCCAGCAGTTACTCGATGGTTAGCAATCAGCCCCAGCATTTT,CASSYSMVSNQPQHF
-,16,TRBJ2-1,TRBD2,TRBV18,TGTGCCAGCTCACCTCCGGGACTAGTTAAAATGAATGAGCAGTTCTTC,CASSPPGLVKMNEQFF